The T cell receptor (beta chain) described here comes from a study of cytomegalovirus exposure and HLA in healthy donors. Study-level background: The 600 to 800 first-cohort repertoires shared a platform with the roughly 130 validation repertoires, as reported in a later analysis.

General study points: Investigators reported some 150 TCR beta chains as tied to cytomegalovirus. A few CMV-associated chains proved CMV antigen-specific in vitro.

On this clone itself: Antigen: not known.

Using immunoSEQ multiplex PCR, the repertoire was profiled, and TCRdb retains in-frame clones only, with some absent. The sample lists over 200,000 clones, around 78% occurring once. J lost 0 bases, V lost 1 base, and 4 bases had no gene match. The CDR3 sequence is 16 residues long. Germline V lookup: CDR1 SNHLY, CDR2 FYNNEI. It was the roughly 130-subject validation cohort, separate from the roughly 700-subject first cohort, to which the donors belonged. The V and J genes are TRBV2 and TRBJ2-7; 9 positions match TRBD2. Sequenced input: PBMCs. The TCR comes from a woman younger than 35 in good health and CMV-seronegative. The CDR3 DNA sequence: TGTGCCAGCAGTGAAGTAAGGGGACTAGCCTCCTACGAGCAGTACTTC. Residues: CASSEVRGLASYEQYF. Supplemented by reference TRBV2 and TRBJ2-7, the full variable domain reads EPEVTQTPSHQVTQMGQEVILRCVPISNHLYFYWYRQILGQKVEFLVSFYNNEISEKSEIFDDQFSVERPDGSNFTLKIRSTKLEDSAMYFCASSEVRGLASYEQYFGPGTRLTVT.